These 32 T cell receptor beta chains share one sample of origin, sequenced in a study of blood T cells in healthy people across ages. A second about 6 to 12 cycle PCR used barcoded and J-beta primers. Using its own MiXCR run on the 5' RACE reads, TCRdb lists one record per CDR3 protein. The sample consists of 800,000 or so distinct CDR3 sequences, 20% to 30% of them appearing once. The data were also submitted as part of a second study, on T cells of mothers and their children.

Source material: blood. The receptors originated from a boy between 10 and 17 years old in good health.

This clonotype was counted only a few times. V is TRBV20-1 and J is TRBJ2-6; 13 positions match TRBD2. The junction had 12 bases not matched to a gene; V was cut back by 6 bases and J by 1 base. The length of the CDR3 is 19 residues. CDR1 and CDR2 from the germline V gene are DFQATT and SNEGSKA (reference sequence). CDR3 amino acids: CSAYTTGTSGTSGANVLTF. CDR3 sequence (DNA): TGCAGTGCCTATACAACCGGGACTAGCGGGACGTCTGGGGCCAACGTCCTGACTTTC.

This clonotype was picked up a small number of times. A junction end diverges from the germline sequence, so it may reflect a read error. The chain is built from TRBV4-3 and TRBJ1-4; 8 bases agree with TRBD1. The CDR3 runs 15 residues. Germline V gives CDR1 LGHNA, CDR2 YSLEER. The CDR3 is CASSHLQGGNENLFF. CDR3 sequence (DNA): TGCGCCAGCAGCCACCTACAGGGGGGTAATGAAAATCTGTTTTTT.

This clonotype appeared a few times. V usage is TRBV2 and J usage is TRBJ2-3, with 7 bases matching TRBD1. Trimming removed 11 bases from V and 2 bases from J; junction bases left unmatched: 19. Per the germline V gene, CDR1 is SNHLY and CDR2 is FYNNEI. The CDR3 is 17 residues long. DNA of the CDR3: TGTGCCGGATACTACCGGGACAGAAAGGTCCACACAGATACGCAGTATTTT. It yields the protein CAGYYRDRKVHTDTQYF.

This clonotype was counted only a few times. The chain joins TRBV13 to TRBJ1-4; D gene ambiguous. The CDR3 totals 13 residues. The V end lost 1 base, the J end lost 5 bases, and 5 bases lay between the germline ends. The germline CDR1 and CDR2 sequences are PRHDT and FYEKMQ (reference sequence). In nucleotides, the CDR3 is TGTGCCAGCAGCTTAGCCAGGAATGAAAAACTGTTTTTT. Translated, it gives CASSLARNEKLFF.

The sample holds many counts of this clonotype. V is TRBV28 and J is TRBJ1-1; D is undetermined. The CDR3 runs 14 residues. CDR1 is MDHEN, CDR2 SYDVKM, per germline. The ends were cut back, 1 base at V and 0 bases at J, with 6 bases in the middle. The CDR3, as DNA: TGTGCCAGCAGTTTATTTCGGATGAACACTGAAGCTTTCTTT. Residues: CASSLFRMNTEAFF.

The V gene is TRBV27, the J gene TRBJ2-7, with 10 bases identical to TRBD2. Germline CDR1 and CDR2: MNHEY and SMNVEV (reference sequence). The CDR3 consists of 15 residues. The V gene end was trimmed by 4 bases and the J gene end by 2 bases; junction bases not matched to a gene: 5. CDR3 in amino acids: CASSSLAGEAYEQYF. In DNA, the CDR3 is TGTGCCAGCAGTTCGCTAGCGGGAGAAGCCTACGAGCAGTACTTC.

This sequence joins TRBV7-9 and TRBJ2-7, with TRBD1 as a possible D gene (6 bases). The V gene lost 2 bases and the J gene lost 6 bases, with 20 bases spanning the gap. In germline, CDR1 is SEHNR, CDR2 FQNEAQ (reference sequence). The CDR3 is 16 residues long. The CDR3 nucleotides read TGTGCCAGCAGCTTAAGCTTGGCAGGGGTGGATCTCGAGCAGTACTTC. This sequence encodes CASSLSLAGVDLEQYF.

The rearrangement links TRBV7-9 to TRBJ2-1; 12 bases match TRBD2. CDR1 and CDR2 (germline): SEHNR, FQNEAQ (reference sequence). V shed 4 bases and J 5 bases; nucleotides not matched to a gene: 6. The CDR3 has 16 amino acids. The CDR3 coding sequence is TGTGCCAGCAGCTACTCACTAGCGGGAGGAGACAATGAGCAGTTCTTC. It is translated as CASSYSLAGGDNEQFF.

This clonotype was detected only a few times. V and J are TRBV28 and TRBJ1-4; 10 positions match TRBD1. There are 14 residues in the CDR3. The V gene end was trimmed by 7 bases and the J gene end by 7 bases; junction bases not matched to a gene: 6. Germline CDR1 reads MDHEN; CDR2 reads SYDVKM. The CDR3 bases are TGTGCCAGCACACAGACAGGGGGCGGTGAAAAACTGTTTTTT. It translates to CASTQTGGGEKLFF.

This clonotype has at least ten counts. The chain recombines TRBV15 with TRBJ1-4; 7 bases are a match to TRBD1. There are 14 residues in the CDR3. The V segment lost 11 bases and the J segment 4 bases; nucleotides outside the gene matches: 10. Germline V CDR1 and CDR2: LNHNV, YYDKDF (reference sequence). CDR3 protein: CASAPQGINEKLFF. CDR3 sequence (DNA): TGTGCCTCGGCCCCACAGGGGATTAATGAAAAACTGTTTTTT.

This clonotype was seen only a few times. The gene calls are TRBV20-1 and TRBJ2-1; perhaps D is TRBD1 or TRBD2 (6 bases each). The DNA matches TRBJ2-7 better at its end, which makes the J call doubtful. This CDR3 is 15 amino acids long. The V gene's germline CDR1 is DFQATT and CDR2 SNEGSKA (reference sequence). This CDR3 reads CSARDVGGRNYEQYF. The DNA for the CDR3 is TGCAGTGCTAGAGACGTGGGGGGCCGCAACTACGAGCAGTACTTC.

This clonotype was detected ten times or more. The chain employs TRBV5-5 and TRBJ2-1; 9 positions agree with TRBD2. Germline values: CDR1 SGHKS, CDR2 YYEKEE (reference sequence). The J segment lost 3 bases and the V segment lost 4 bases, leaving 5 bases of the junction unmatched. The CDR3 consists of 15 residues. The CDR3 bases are TGTGCCAGCAGCGAGGGACTAGCCCTCTACAATGAGCAGTTCTTC. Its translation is CASSEGLALYNEQFF.

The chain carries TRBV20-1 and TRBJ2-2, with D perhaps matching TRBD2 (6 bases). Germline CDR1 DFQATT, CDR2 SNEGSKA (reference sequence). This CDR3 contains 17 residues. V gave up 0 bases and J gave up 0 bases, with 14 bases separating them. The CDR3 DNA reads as TGCAGTGCTAGAGACGATAGTAGCGGAGCGAACACCGGGGAGCTGTTTTTT. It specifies CSARDDSSGANTGELFF.

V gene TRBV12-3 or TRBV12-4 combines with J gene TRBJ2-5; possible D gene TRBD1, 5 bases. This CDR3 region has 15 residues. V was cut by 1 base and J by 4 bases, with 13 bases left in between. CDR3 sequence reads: CASSLGVRDGETQYF. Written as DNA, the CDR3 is TGTGCCAGCAGTTTAGGAGTCAGGGATGGAGAGACCCAGTACTTC.

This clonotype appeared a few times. The CDR3 here is CASSSKLGDRSETQYF. In DNA, the CDR3 is TGTGCCAGCAGCTCCAAACTGGGGGACAGGTCGGAGACCCAGTACTTC. V and J are TRBV7-9 and TRBJ2-1, with 8 bases identical to TRBD1. The DNA end is more similar to TRBJ2-5, so the J call may be wrong. This CDR3 is 16 amino acids long. Germline CDR1 is SEHNR and CDR2 is FQNEAQ (reference sequence).

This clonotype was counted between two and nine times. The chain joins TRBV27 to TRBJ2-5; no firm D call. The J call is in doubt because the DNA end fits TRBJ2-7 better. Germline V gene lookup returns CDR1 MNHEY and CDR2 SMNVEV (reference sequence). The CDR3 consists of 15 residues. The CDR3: CASSFGAGDSYEQYF. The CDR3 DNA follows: TGTGCCAGCAGCTTCGGAGCTGGAGACTCCTACGAGCAGTACTTC.

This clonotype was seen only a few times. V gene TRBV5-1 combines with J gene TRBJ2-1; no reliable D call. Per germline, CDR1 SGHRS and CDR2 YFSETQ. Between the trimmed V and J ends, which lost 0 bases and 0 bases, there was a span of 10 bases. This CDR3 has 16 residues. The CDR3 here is CASSLAGLSSYNEQFF. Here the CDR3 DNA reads TGCGCCAGCAGCTTGGCCGGCCTGAGCTCCTACAATGAGCAGTTCTTC.

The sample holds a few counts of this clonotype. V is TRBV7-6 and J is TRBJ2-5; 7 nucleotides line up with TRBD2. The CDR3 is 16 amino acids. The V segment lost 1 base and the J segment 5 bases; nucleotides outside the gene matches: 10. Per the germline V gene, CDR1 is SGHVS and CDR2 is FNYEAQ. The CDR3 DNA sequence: TGTGCCAGCAGCTTAGGCCGGGGACTAAAGTCGGAGACCCAGTACTTC. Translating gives CASSLGRGLKSETQYF.

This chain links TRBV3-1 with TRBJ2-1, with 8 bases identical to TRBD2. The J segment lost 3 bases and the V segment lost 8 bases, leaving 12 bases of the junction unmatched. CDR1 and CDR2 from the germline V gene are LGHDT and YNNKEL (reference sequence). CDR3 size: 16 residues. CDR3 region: CASLLTRGGDYNEQFF. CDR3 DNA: TGTGCCAGCCTACTTACACGGGGGGGAGACTACAATGAGCAGTTCTTC.

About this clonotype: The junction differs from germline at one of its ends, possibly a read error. CDR3 amino acids: CSARVRETQYF. The CDR3 DNA reads as TGCAGTGCCAGAGTTCGTGAGACCCAGTACTTC. The V and J genes are TRBV20-1 and TRBJ2-5; no firm D call. The CDR3 length is 11 residues. CDR1 is DFQATT, CDR2 SNEGSKA, per germline (reference sequence).

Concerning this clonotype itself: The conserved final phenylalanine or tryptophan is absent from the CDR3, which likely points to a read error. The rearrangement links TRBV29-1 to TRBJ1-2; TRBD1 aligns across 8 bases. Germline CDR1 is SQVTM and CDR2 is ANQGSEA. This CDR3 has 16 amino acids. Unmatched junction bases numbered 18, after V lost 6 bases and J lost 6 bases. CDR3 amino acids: CSVVVPQGAKGNGYTV. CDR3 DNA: TGCAGCGTCGTTGTGCCTCAGGGGGCGAAGGGTAATGGCTACACCGTC.

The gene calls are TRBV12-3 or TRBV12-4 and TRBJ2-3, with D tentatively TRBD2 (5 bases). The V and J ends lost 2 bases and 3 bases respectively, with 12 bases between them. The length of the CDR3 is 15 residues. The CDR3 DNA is TGTGCCAGCAGTTTATCGGGCCGGGATACAGATACGCAGTATTTT. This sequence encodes CASSLSGRDTDTQYF.

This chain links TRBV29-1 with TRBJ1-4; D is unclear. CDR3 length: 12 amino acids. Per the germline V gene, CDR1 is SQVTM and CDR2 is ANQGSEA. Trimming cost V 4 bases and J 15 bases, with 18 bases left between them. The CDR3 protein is CSVVIGGMSVFF. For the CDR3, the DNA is TGCAGCGTTGTAATCGGCGGGATGTCGGTGTTTTTT. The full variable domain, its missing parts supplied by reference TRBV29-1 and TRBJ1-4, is SAVISQKPSRDICQRGTSLTIQCQVDSQVTMMFWYRQQPGQSLTLIATANQGSEATYESGFVIDKFPISRPNLTFSTLTVSNMSPEDSSIYLCSVVIGGMSVFFGSGTQLSVL.

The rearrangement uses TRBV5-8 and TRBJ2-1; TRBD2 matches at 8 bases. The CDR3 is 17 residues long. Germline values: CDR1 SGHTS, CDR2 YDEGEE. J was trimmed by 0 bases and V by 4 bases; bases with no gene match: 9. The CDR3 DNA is TGTGCCAGCAGCCGGGAGGGCCTAGCGGGCTCCTACAATGAGCAGTTCTTC. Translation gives CASSREGLAGSYNEQFF.

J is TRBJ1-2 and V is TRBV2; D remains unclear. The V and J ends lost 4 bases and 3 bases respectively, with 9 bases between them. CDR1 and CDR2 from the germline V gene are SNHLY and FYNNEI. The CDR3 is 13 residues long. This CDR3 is CASSVEGDYGYTF. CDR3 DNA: TGTGCCAGCAGTGTCGAGGGCGACTATGGCTACACCTTC.

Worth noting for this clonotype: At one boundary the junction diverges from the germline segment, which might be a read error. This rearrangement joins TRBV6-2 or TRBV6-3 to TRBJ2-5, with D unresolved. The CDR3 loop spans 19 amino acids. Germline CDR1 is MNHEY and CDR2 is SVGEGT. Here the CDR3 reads CASSYSVERSSFLLETQYF. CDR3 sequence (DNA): TGTGCCAGTAGTTACTCGGTGGAGCGTTCCAGTTTTCTTTTAGAGACCCAGTACTTC.

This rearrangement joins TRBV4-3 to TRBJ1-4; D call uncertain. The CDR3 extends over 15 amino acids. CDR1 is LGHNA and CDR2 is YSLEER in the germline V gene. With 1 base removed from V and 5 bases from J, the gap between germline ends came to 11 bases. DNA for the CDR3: TGCGCCAGCAGCCAAGGGGTAGGCCGAAATGAAAAACTGTTTTTT. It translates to CASSQGVGRNEKLFF.

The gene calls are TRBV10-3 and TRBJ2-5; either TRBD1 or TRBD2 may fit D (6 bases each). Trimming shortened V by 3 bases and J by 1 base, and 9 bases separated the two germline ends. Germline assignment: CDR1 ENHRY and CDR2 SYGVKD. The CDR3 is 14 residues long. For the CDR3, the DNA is TGTGCCATCAGTGAACGGGGGCCCCAAGAGACCCAGTACTTC. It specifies CAISERGPQETQYF.

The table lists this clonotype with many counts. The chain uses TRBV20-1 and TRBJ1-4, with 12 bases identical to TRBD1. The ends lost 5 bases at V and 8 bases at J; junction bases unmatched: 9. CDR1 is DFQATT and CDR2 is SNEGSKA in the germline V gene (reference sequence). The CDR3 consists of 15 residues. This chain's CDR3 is CSAHSGGTGGEKLFF. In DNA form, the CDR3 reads TGCAGTGCTCATAGCGGTGGGACAGGGGGCGAAAAACTGTTTTTT.

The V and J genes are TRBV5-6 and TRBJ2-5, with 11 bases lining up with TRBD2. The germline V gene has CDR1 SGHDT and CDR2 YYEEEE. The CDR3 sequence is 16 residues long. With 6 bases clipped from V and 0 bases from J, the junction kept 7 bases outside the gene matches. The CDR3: CASTAVAGGNQETQYF. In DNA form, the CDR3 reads TGTGCCAGCACCGCAGTAGCGGGGGGGAACCAAGAGACCCAGTACTTC.

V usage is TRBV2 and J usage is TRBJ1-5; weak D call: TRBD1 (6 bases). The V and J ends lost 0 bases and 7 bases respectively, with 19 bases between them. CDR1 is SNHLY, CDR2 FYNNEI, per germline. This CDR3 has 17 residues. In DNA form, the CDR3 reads TGTGCCAGCAGTGAAGCTCTTCCCACAGGGATCGGACAGCCCCAGCATTTT. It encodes CASSEALPTGIGQPQHF.

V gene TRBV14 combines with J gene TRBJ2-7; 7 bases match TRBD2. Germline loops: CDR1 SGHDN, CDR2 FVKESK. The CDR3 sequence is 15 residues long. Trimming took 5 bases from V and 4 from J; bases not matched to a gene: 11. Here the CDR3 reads CASSRASSGGYEQYF. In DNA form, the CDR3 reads TGTGCCAGCAGCAGGGCCTCTAGCGGAGGTTACGAGCAGTACTTC.